The sample holds a few counts of the clone carrying this T cell receptor (beta chain). Its antigen is still unknown. A second about 6 to 12 cycle PCR used barcoded and J-beta primers. MiXCR, run by TCRdb on the 5' RACE reads, gives a single entry per CDR3 protein. The sample holds about 1.8 million distinct CDR3 sequences, less than 50% seen once. The CDR3 sequence is 16 residues long. Between the trimmed V and J ends, which lost 2 bases and 2 bases, there was a span of 16 bases. The germline CDR1 and CDR2 sequences are MDHEN and SYDVKM. This sample was included in a study of blood T cells in healthy people across ages. As for the study in general: The capture of about one barcoded beta molecule per two T cells was achieved by template switching.

Total RNA, at least 5 micrograms per sample, came from PBMCs. Study-level findings and limits: Getting older went along with TCR beta diversity per million T cells dropping roughly linearly.

Sequenced input: blood. This clonotype was obtained from a woman aged 40 to 55 in good health. The chain has TRBV28 and TRBJ2-7; no reliable D call. Here the CDR3 DNA reads TGTGCCAGCAGTTTACATCTATTGAGGTTCACCTACGAGCAGTACTTC. Protein: CASSLHLLRFTYEQYF.